This TCR beta chain was recorded in a study of blood T cells in healthy people across ages. There are a few counts of this clonotype. Its specificity is unknown. It was with a sample-barcoded 5' primer and a J-beta primer mix that a second PCR of roughly 7 to 12 cycles was run. TCRdb used MiXCR to reprocess the 5' RACE reads, holding one entry per CDR3 protein. The sample shows roughly 1,800,000 distinct CDR3 sequences, about 50% of them seen only once. Points from the study as a whole: Roughly linear age-related decline in beta diversity appeared, significant by age 40. PBMCs were not sorted, which prevented a conclusive comparison of naive versus antigen-experienced cells.

CDR1 is SGHVS, CDR2 FNYEAQ, per germline. V shed 6 bases and J 5 bases; nucleotides not matched to a gene: 11. The CDR3 totals 16 residues. The V call is TRBV7-6, the J call TRBJ2-5; the match to TRBD2 covers 11 bases. This sequence originates from a woman aged 35 to 49 in good health. What was sequenced was blood. The CDR3 region is CASSSNGLAGIETQYF. The CDR3 nucleotides read TGTGCCAGCAGTTCAAACGGACTAGCGGGTATTGAGACCCAGTACTTC.